Presented here are 22 T cell receptor beta chains from one specimen sequenced in a study of glioma-infiltrating T cells. TCR alpha and beta CDR3 regions were amplified from RNA using iRepertoire nested multiplex PCR. TCRdb itself ran the multiplex PCR reads through MiXCR, one entry per CDR3 protein. The sample lists 100,000 to 150,000 distinct CDR3 sequences, 20% to 25% occurring once. Material for sequencing was glioma tissue, nonneoplastic brain tissue, or PBMCs (not recorded which). Receptors were obtained from a human donor with low-grade glioma or glioblastoma, undergoing nonglioma brain surgery, or in good health (not recorded which).

Remarks on this clonotype: The junction and the germline gene differ at one end; a read error may be behind it. The chain employs TRBV29-1 and TRBJ2-5; 8 bases are a match to TRBD1. Germline values: CDR1 SQVTM, CDR2 ANQGSEA. CDR3 length equals 14 residues. Written as DNA, the CDR3 is TGCAGCGTGATTTCAGGGGGCAGGCAAGGGACCCAGTACTTC. This codes for CSVISGGRQGTQYF.

Details on this clonotype: A much larger clone differs from this one at a single base, so this may be a read error. V is TRBV12-5 and J is TRBJ2-2; 10 bases are a match to TRBD2. Per germline, CDR1 LGHNT and CDR2 FRNRAP. This CDR3 has 18 residues. The CDR3 sequence: CGSGVYPGTSENTGELFF. CDR3 DNA: TGTGGTAGTGGTGTATATCCTGGGACTAGCGAGAACACCGGGGAGCTGTTTTTT.

Many counts were recorded for this clonotype. This chain joins TRBV24-1 and TRBJ1-5; D not certain. V shed 3 bases and J shed 5 bases, with 16 bases lying between them. The germline CDR1 and CDR2 sequences are KGHDR and SFDVKD. This CDR3 spans 16 amino acids. The CDR3 protein is CATSDPRVTQDQPQHF. The CDR3 DNA reads TGTGCCACCAGTGATCCGAGGGTGACCCAAGATCAGCCCCAGCATTTT.

The chain uses TRBV29-1 and TRBJ2-5; D is ambiguous. The CDR3 is 12 amino acids. The germline gives CDR1 SQVTM, CDR2 ANQGSEA. V was cut by 3 bases and J by 4 bases, with 9 bases left in between. This chain's CDR3 is CSVEVIRETQYF. The CDR3 region has the DNA TGCAGCGTTGAGGTGATCCGAGAGACCCAGTACTTC.

This clonotype has only a few counts. This chain joins TRBV5-1 and TRBJ2-3, with 9 bases fitting TRBD2. The V gene's germline CDR1 is SGHRS and CDR2 YFSETQ. This CDR3 spans 14 amino acids. Losses at the gene ends were 1 base for V and 11 bases for J; bases not matched to a gene: 8. CDR3 in DNA: TGCGCCAGCAGCTTGTCGCTAGCGGGGTCCCAGCAGTATTTT. Translation: CASSLSLAGSQQYF.

Many counts were recorded for this clonotype. The CDR3 spells CATSRDTPSGKVPRMVNTEAFF. In DNA, the CDR3 is TGTGCCACCAGCAGAGATACCCCTTCGGGCAAAGTACCCCGAATGGTGAACACTGAAGCTTTCTTT. The chain combines TRBV15 with TRBJ1-1; D remains ambiguous. Trimming left V 0 bases short and J 0 bases short, with 29 bases between. The CDR3 consists of 22 residues. In germline, CDR1 is LNHNV, CDR2 YYDKDF (reference sequence).

A note on this clonotype: This may arise from a read error, as a much more abundant clone is one base away. The gene calls are TRBV4-2 and TRBJ2-1, with D possibly being TRBD2 (5 bases). The CDR3 is 17 residues long. V dropped 1 base and J dropped 3 bases, with 16 bases sitting between them. The germline V gene encodes CDR1 LGHNA and CDR2 YNFKEQ. CDR3 loop: CASSQGSGLGVYNEQFF. CDR3 DNA: TGTGCCAGCAGCCAAGGATCCGGACTGGGAGTCTACAATGAGCAGTTCTTC.

This clonotype was seen more than once but under ten times. Germline is not matched at one junction end, which may reflect a read error. This sequence joins TRBV7-2 and TRBJ2-2; D possibly corresponds to TRBD1 (6 bases). This CDR3 has 15 amino acids. Germline assignment: CDR1 SGHTA and CDR2 FQGNSA. CDR3 in amino acids: CASSLVRGQTGELLF. The CDR3 region has the DNA TGTGCCAGCAGCTTAGTCAGGGGCCAGACCGGGGAGCTGCTTTTT.

In its sample, this clonotype was seen a few times. The V call is TRBV2, the J call TRBJ2-7; D uncertain. V dropped 4 bases and J dropped 3 bases, with 7 bases sitting between them. The CDR3 covers 12 residues. Germline CDR1 is SNHLY and CDR2 is FYNNEI. CDR3 amino acids: CASSGTDYEQYF. In DNA form, the CDR3 reads TGTGCCAGCAGTGGGACGGACTACGAGCAGTACTTC.

This clonotype was recorded many times. This chain uses TRBV7-2 with TRBJ2-7, with 10 positions matching TRBD2. Germline V gives CDR1 SGHTA, CDR2 FQGNSA. V lost 6 bases to trimming and J lost 6 bases; unmatched junction nucleotides: 11. CDR3 length: 15 amino acids. Here the CDR3 reads CASSIAGGPGREQYF. CDR3 nucleotide sequence: TGTGCCAGCAGTATAGCGGGAGGCCCCGGACGCGAGCAGTACTTC. The whole variable domain, remainder taken from reference TRBV7-2 and TRBJ2-7, is GAGVSQSPSNKVTEKGKDVELRCDPISGHTALYWYRQSLGQGLEFLIYFQGNSAPDKSGLPSDRFSAERTGGSVSTLTIQRTQQEDSAVYLCASSIAGGPGREQYFGPGTRLTVT.

This chain joins TRBV29-1 and TRBJ2-5; 7 bases map to TRBD1. CDR1 is SQVTM and CDR2 is ANQGSEA in the germline V gene. The ends lost 2 bases at V and 4 bases at J; junction bases unmatched: 1. The length of the CDR3 is 12 residues. The CDR3 DNA reads as TGCAGCGTTGAACCAGGGGGAGAGACCCAGTACTTC. Translation gives CSVEPGGETQYF. The full variable domain, in which reference TRBV29-1 and TRBJ2-5 provide the parts outside the CDR3, is SAVISQKPSRDICQRGTSLTIQCQVDSQVTMMFWYRQQPGQSLTLIATANQGSEATYESGFVIDKFPISRPNLTFSTLTVSNMSPEDSSIYLCSVEPGGETQYFGPGTRLLVL.

Points on this clonotype: Germline and junction disagree at one end, which may indicate a read error. The chain employs TRBV4-1 and TRBJ2-7; no clear D. Per germline, CDR1 MGHRA and CDR2 YSYEKL. There are 13 residues in the CDR3. The CDR3 nucleotides are TGCGCCGGCAGCCAAGGACCAGCCTACGAGCAGTACTTC. This codes for CAGSQGPAYEQYF.

The chain joins TRBV10-3 to TRBJ2-3; D remains unclear. V was pared by 0 bases and J by 1 base, with 5 bases between. The CDR3 length is 14 residues. CDR1 and CDR2 from the germline V gene are ENHRY and SYGVKD. CDR3 protein: CAISESVGTDTQYF. In nucleotides, the CDR3 is TGTGCCATCAGTGAGTCGGTTGGCACAGATACGCAGTATTTT.

Note on this clonotype: The germline gene is not matched at one end of the junction; a read error may be the cause. The chain has TRBV6-1 and TRBJ2-1; TRBD2 agrees at 9 bases. There are 17 residues in the CDR3. Germline V lookup: CDR1 MNHNS, CDR2 SASEGT. The CDR3 DNA reads as TGTGCCAGCAGTGAACTAGCGGGACAGAGCTCCTACAATGGGCAGCTCTTC. Translation gives CASSELAGQSSYNGQLF.

This clonotype was seen repeatedly, ten times or more. This rearrangement joins TRBV20-1 to TRBJ2-7; perhaps TRBD2 as D (6 bases). V lost 5 bases and J lost 4, with 9 bases in between. This CDR3 spans 11 amino acids. Germline V lookup: CDR1 DFQATT, CDR2 SNEGSKA (reference sequence). The CDR3 protein is CSAGGIYEQYF. CDR3 in DNA: TGCAGTGCTGGCGGGATTTACGAGCAGTACTTC.

This clonotype was seen ten or more times. This chain links TRBV19 with TRBJ2-1, with D possibly TRBD2 on 5 matching bases. Germline V gene data show CDR1 as LNHDA and CDR2 as SQIVND (reference sequence). Between the trimmed V and J ends, which lost 1 base and 0 bases, there was a span of 7 bases. CDR3 size: 15 residues. Written as DNA, the CDR3 is TGTGCCAGTAGTATAGCGGGAAACTCCTACAATGAGCAGTTCTTC. It specifies CASSIAGNSYNEQFF.

This clonotype was found many times. CDR3 bases: TGTGCCAGCAGCGTTGTAACCCAAGAAGGGCAGTACTTC. It translates to CASSVVTQEGQYF. This rearrangement joins TRBV28 to TRBJ2-7; D is undetermined. Germline-derived CDR1 and CDR2 are MDHEN and SYDVKM. Trimming removed 6 bases at V and 9 bases at J, with 18 bases between. This CDR3 region has 13 residues.

This clonotype was observed at least ten times. The chain joins TRBV4-3 to TRBJ2-1; TRBD2 matches 11 bases. Germline V gene lookup returns CDR1 LGHNA and CDR2 YSLEER. Losses at the gene ends were 1 base for V and 8 bases for J; bases not matched to a gene: 10. The CDR3 runs to 17 residues. CDR3: CASSQGISGRAKDEQFF. CDR3 in DNA: TGCGCCAGCAGCCAAGGGATTAGCGGGAGGGCCAAGGATGAGCAGTTCTTC.

The table lists this clonotype with many counts. The chain has TRBV20-1 and TRBJ1-1; 8 bases map to TRBD1. The germline V gene has CDR1 DFQATT and CDR2 SNEGSKA (reference sequence). V was clipped by 5 bases and J by 3 bases; unmatched bases: 8. There are 14 residues in the CDR3. The CDR3 sequence: CSAGEPGGYTEAFF. The CDR3 nucleotides are TGCAGTGCTGGCGAACCAGGGGGCTACACTGAAGCTTTCTTT.

This clonotype was detected only a few times. CDR3 loop: CASSSWGAADTQYF. The CDR3 DNA follows: TGTGCCAGCAGTTCCTGGGGTGCGGCAGATACGCAGTATTTT. V is TRBV6-1 and J is TRBJ2-3; D is uncertain. The CDR3 has 14 amino acids. V shed 5 bases and J shed 4 bases, with 13 bases lying between them. Germline V gene sequence: CDR1 MNHNS, CDR2 SASEGT.

V usage is TRBV18 and J usage is TRBJ2-1; TRBD2 matches 7 bases. Germline CDR1 reads KGHSH; CDR2 reads LQKENI. The CDR3 is made up of 15 amino acids. J was trimmed by 7 bases and V by 6 bases; bases with no gene match: 12. CDR3 sequence: CASSPAPSGWNEQFF. The CDR3 DNA follows: TGTGCCAGCTCCCCGGCCCCTAGCGGCTGGAATGAGCAGTTCTTC.

This clonotype has a count of ten or more. This chain links TRBV6-1 with TRBJ2-1; the match to TRBD1 covers 8 bases. The CDR3 is 15 residues long. Germline loops: CDR1 MNHNS, CDR2 SASEGT. The junction had 6 bases not matched to a gene; V was cut back by 5 bases and J by 3 bases. The CDR3 here is CASSKSDRDYNEQFF. CDR3 DNA: TGTGCCAGCAGTAAATCGGACAGGGACTACAATGAGCAGTTCTTC.